This record concerns one T cell receptor beta chain sequence. The antigen is undetermined. The data stem from a study of chemoradiotherapy in HPV16-positive cancers. Study context: Candidate HPV-specific clones and shared TCR motifs came from a couple of HPV16-positive patients. Whole-study results and caveats: For HPV16-positive patients, expanding HPV-responsive T cells associated with longer recurrence-free survival. Only two HPV16-positive patients supplied the functional HPV-specificity definition. Candidate HPV-specific clones and E7-related TCR motifs grew in tumor during treatment.

Profiling relied on immunoSEQ multiplex PCR, and the TCRdb table lists in-frame clones only, not all of them. The sample carries more than 7,500 clones, 85% to 90% recorded once. Deletions cut 5 bases from V and 5 bases from J, with 21 bases between. Germline V CDR1 and CDR2: LNHNV, YYDKDF (reference sequence). The CDR3 is 16 residues long. This receptor was identified in a human donor with HPV-associated anogenital cancer. Sample: blood, taken from a patient who underwent chemoradiotherapy. The rearrangement joins TRBV15 to TRBJ1-2; a possible D gene is TRBD1 (5 bases). DNA for the CDR3: TGTGCCACCAGCTCGCGAATAAGCCATAAGGGGTATGGCTACACCTTC. This gives the protein CATSSRISHKGYGYTF.